Listed here are 8 T cell receptor beta chains from one sample, sequenced in a study of blood T cell repertoires in COVID-19. Libraries were prepared by immunoSEQ multiplex PCR; TCRdb keeps only in-frame clonotypes and omits some of them. The sample consists of more than 100,000 clones, 84% of them appearing once. Sequencing was done on a sample of peripheral blood. The receptors were gathered from a woman over 75 with acute or convalescent COVID-19.

The chain couples TRBV7-8 to TRBJ2-2; D gene ambiguous. Trimming cost V 7 bases and J 5 bases, with 8 bases left between them. The CDR3 length is 12 residues. CDR1 is SGHVS and CDR2 is FQNEAQ in the germline V gene. The CDR3 region has the DNA TGTGCCAGCAACACCTGGACCGGGGAGCTGTTTTTT. It specifies CASNTWTGELFF.

This chain connects TRBV11-2 to TRBJ2-7; D is possibly TRBD1 (6 bases). Germline V gene lookup returns CDR1 SGHAT and CDR2 FQNNGV. With 6 bases removed from V and 2 bases from J, the gap between germline ends came to 14 bases. The length of the CDR3 is 14 residues. The CDR3 sequence is CASRATGSAYEQYF. The CDR3 DNA reads TGTGCCAGCAGGGCCACAGGGTCCGCCTACGAGCAGTACTTC.

Here the CDR3 reads CASSYSSRVRQPQHF. CDR3 DNA: TGTGCCAGCAGTTACTCTTCCCGTGTTCGTCAGCCCCAGCATTTT. This chain joins TRBV6-5 and TRBJ1-5; D uncertain. Germline assignment: CDR1 MNHEY and CDR2 SVGAGI. V was shortened by 0 bases and J by 6 bases, with 12 bases between the two germline ends. CDR3 length: 15 amino acids.

The chain joins TRBV4-1 to TRBJ1-2, with a possible D match to TRBD1 (5 bases). Trimming removed 0 bases from V and 7 bases from J, with 18 bases in between. Per the germline V gene, CDR1 is MGHRA and CDR2 is YSYEKL. The CDR3 has 16 residues. The CDR3 DNA follows: TGCGCCAGCAGCCAAGATGGGTTTGGGGGGACGAGTGGCTACACCTTC. Amino acid sequence: CASSQDGFGGTSGYTF.

This clone was seen a single time. The rearrangement joins TRBV3-1 (or the pseudogene TRBV3-2) to TRBJ1-1; 9 positions agree with TRBD1. Unmatched junction bases numbered 5, after V lost 0 bases and J lost 3 bases. The CDR3 extends over 16 amino acids. Germline V lookup: CDR1 LGHDT, CDR2 YNNKEL (reference sequence). For the CDR3, the DNA is TGTGCCAGCAGCCAAGAAGGGACAGGGAGATACACTGAAGCTTTCTTT. This encodes CASSQEGTGRYTEAFF.

V is TRBV7-2 and J is TRBJ1-5; D is unresolved. Germline values: CDR1 SGHTA, CDR2 FQGNSA. The CDR3 sequence is 16 residues long. V lost 1 base and J 1 base, leaving 11 bases between the germline ends. CDR3 sequence: CASSLDLTGSNQPQHF. In DNA form, the CDR3 reads TGTGCCAGCAGCTTAGATCTGACGGGAAGCAATCAGCCCCAGCATTTT.

The V and J genes are TRBV5-1 and TRBJ1-2; a possible D gene is TRBD1 (5 bases). Trimming shortened V by 4 bases and J by 0 bases, and 13 bases separated the two germline ends. This CDR3 is 15 amino acids long. Germline CDR1 reads SGHRS; CDR2 reads YFSETQ. Here the CDR3 DNA reads TGCGCCAGCAGCGCCCCGGACAAAACTAACTATGGCTACACCTTC. This encodes CASSAPDKTNYGYTF.

V is TRBV5-1 and J is TRBJ2-3; D not resolved. CDR1 and CDR2 from the germline V gene are SGHRS and YFSETQ. The germline V and J ends were trimmed by 0 bases and 1 base, with 6 bases remaining between them. This CDR3 is built from 14 residues. The CDR3 sequence: CASSLAQRTDTQYF. Here the CDR3 DNA reads TGCGCCAGCAGCTTGGCACAGCGCACAGATACGCAGTATTTT.